The T cell receptor beta chain described here comes from a study of spatial heterogeneity in lung cancer. Notes on the study in general: The study found that expanded intratumoral alpha and beta TCR counts tracked tumor mutation counts.

Described time point: sample taken at primary tumor resection. CDR3 length: 15 residues. Germline CDR1 is LNHNV and CDR2 is YYDKDF (reference sequence). V gave up 1 base and J gave up 2 bases, with 9 bases separating them. This clonotype appeared many times. Its matching antigen is unknown. Since it is a stray read in a library aimed at alpha chains, this beta chain has a size that is not meaningful. Each CDR3 protein is one row after TCRdb ran MiXCR on the 5' RACE reads. Among 3,000 to 4,500 distinct CDR3 sequences listed, 5.5% to 8% were seen once. Sequenced here: lung tumor tissue, sampled at surgery. The rearrangement joins TRBV15 to TRBJ1-5, with D unclear. The receptor's source is a male donor with early-stage non-small cell lung cancer. CDR3 sequence (DNA): TGTGCCACCAGCAGAGGGATAGAGGGCAATCAGCCCCAGCATTTT. Its protein is CATSRGIEGNQPQHF.